The T cell receptor beta chain described here comes from a study of blood T cell repertoires in COVID-19. Study-wide background: In each case, the material was cDNA or gDNA derived from T cells, B-cell-depleted T cells, or PBMCs.

CDR3 length equals 14 residues. With V trimmed by 5 bases and J by 13 bases, 14 bases remained unmatched. CDR1 is KGHDR and CDR2 is SFDVKD in the germline V gene. Original processing methods: Reference gene primer amplification in the assay estimated nucleated cell counts. TCRdb's copy holds only in-frame clones and misses some; the assay was immunoSEQ multiplex PCR. V, J and clone size derive from that table, while D and trimming were established from the DNA sequence. The table lists a few hundred thousand clones, about 80% of them singletons. The material sequenced was PBMCs or T cells enriched from blood (not recorded which). J is TRBJ2-5 and V is TRBV24-1; 8 bases are a match to TRBD1. The source of this sequence is a man aged 45-65 years who had recovered from COVID-19. CDR3 in DNA: TGTGCCACCAGTGGGGACCGGGACAGGCGACCCGGGTACTTC. As protein: CATSGDRDRRPGYF.